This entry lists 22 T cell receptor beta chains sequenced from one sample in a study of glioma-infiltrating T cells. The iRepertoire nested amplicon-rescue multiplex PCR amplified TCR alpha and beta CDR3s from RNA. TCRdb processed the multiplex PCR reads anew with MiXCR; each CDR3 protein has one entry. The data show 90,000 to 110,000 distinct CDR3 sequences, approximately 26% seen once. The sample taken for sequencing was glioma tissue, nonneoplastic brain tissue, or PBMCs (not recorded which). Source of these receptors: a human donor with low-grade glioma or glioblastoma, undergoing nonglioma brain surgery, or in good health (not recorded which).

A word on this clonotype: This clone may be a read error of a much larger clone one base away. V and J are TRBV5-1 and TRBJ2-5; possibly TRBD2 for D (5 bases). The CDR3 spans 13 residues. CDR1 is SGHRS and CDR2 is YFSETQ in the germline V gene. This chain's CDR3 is CASNLRASETQYF. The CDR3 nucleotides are TGCGCCAGCAACTTGAGGGCATCAGAGACCCAGTACTTC.

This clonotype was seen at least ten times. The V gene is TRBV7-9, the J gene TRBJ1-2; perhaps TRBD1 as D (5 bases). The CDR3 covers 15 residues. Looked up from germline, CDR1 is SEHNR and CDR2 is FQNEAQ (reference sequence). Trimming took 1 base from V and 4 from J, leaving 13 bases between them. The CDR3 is CASSLVFQGLYGYTF. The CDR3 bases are TGTGCCAGCAGCTTAGTTTTTCAGGGCCTCTATGGCTACACCTTC.

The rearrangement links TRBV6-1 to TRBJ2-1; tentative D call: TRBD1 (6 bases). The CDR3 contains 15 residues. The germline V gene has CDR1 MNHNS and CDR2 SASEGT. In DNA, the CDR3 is TGTGTAAGCAGACTAAGGACAGCAAGCTACAATGAGCAGTTCTTC. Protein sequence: CVSRLRTASYNEQFF.

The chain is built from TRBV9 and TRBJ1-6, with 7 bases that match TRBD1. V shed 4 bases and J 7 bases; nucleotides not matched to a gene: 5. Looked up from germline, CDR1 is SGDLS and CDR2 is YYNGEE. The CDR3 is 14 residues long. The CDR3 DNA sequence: TGTGCCAGCAGCTACACAGGGGAAAATTCACCCCTCCACTTT. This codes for CASSYTGENSPLHF.

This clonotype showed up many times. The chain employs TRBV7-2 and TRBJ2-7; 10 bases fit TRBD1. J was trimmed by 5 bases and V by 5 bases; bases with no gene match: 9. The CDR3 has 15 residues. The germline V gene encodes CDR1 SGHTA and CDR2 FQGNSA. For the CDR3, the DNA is TGTGCCAGCAGCCGACCGGGACAGGGGACCAACGAGCAGTACTTC. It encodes CASSRPGQGTNEQYF.

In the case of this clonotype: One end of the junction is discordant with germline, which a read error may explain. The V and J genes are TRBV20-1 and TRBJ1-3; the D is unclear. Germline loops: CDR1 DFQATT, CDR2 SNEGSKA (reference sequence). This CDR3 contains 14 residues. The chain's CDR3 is CSARIGGPGSTIYF. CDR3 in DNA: TGCAGTGCTAGAATCGGAGGTCCTGGAAGCACCATATATTTT.

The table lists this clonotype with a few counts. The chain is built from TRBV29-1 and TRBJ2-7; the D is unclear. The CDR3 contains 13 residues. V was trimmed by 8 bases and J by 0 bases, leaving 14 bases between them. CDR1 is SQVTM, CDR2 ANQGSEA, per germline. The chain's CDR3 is CSTGDATSYEQYF. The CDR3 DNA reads TGCAGCACCGGCGACGCAACCTCCTACGAGCAGTACTTC.

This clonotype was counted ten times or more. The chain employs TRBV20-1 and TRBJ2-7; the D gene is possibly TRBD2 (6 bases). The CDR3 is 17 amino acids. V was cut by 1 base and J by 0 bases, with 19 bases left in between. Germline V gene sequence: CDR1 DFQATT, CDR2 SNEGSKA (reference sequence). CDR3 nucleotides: TGCAGTGCTAGAGCAGGAGGGAGTATACGTATCTCCTACGAGCAGTACTTC. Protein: CSARAGGSIRISYEQYF.

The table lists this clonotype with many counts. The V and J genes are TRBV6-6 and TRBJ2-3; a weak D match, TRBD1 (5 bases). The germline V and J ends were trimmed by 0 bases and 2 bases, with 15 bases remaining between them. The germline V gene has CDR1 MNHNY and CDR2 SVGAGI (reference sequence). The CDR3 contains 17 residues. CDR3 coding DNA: TGTGCCAGCAGTTACTCGCCCCCGACAGCGATCACAGATACGCAGTATTTT. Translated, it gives CASSYSPPTAITDTQYF.

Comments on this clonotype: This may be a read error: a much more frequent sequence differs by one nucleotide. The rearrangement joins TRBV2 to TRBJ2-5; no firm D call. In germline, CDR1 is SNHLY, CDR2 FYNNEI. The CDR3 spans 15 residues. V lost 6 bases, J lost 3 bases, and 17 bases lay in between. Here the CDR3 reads CASRETKLGKETQYF. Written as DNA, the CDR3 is TGTGCCAGCAGGGAGACAAAGTTAGGCAAAGAGACCCAGTACTTC.

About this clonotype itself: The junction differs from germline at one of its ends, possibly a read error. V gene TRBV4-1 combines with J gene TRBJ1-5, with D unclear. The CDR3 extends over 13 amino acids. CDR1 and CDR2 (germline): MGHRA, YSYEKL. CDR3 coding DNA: TGCTCCAGCAGCCAGGATCTCACTCAGCCCCAGCATTTT. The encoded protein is CSSSQDLTQPQHF.

The CDR3 loop reads CSVAWRGNEQFF. The DNA for the CDR3 is TGCAGCGTTGCCTGGCGGGGTAATGAGCAGTTCTTC. This chain links TRBV29-1 with TRBJ2-1; D perhaps matches TRBD2 (6 bases). This CDR3 has 12 residues. Germline CDR1 SQVTM, CDR2 ANQGSEA. V lost 4 bases to trimming and J lost 7 bases, with 11 bases between them.

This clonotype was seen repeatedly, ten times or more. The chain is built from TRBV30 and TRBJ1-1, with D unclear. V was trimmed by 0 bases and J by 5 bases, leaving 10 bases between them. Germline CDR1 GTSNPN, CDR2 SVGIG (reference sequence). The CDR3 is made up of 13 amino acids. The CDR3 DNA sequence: TGTGCCTGGAGTGTAAAGTGGGCGACTGAAGCTTTCTTT. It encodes CAWSVKWATEAFF.

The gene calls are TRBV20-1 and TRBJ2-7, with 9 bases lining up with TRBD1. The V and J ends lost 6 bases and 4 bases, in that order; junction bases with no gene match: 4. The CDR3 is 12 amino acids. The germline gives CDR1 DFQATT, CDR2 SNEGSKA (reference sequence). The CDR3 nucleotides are TGCAGTGCCGGGACAGGGACGTACGAGCAGTACTTC. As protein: CSAGTGTYEQYF.

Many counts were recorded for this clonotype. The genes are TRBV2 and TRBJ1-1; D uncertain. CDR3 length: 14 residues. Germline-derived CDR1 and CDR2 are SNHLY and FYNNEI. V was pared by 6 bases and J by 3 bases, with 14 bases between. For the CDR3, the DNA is TGTGCCAGCAGGCCCCGGACTACGGACACTGAAGCTTTCTTT. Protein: CASRPRTTDTEAFF.

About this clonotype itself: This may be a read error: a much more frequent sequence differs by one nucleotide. The CDR3 DNA is TGTGCCAGCAGCTTAGAACTGGGAGGGGTATCCAAAAACATTCAGTACTTC. Its translation: CASSLELGGVSKNIQYF. The chain couples TRBV7-9 to TRBJ2-4; TRBD2 agrees at 7 bases. After removal of 1 base from V and 2 bases from J, the junction contained 8 bases not matched to a gene. This CDR3 region has 17 residues. Germline V gives CDR1 SEHNR, CDR2 FQNEAQ (reference sequence).

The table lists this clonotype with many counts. For the CDR3, the DNA is TGCAGCGTTGGTGAGGGAAACGAGCAGTACTTC. This gives the protein CSVGEGNEQYF. The chain has TRBV29-1 and TRBJ2-7, with D tentatively TRBD2 (5 bases). Trimming cost V 4 bases and J 5 bases, with 9 bases left between them. The CDR3 spans 11 residues. The V gene's germline CDR1 is SQVTM and CDR2 ANQGSEA.

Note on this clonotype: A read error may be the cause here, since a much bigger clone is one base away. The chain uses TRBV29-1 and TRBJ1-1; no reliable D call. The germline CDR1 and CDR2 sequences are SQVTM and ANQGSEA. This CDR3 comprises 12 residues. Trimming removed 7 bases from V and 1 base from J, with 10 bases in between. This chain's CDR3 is CSGVRWNTEAFF. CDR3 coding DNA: TGCAGCGGAGTAAGGTGGAACACTGAAGCTTTCTTT.

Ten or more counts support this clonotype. This CDR3 reads CASSQGKGSGQETQYF. DNA for the CDR3: TGTGCCAGCAGCCAAGGGAAAGGAAGCGGGCAAGAGACCCAGTACTTC. The chain uses TRBV4-2 and TRBJ2-5, with a possible D match to TRBD2 (6 bases). The CDR3 contains 16 residues. The germline gives CDR1 LGHNA, CDR2 YNFKEQ. V was pared by 1 base and J by 2 bases, with 14 bases between.

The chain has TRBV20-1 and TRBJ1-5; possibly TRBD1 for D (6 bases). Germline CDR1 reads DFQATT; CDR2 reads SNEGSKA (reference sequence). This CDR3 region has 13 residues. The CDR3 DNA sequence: TGCATTTCTAACAGGGAGGGCAATCAGCCCCAGCATTTT. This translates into CISNREGNQPQHF.

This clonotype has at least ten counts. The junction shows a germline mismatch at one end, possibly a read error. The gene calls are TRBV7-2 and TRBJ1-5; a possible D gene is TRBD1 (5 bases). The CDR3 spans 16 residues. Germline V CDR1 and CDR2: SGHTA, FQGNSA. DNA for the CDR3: TGTGCCAGCAGTTTAGAGGTATCAGGGAGGAATCAGCCCCAGCATTTT. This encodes CASSLEVSGRNQPQHF.

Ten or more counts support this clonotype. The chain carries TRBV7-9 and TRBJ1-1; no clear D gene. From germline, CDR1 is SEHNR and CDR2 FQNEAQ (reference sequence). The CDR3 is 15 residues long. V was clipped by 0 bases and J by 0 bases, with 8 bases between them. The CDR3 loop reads CASSLANTMNTEAFF. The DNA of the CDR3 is TGTGCCAGCAGCTTAGCGAACACCATGAACACTGAAGCTTTCTTT.